This TCR beta chain was found in a study of T cell responses to AZD1222 COVID-19 vaccine. TCRdb's copy holds only in-frame clones and misses some; the assay was immunoSEQ multiplex PCR. Altogether approximately 92,000 clones are present, about 90% being singletons, with the ten largest covering around 8%. Study-wide results and caveats: Only after the peak T cell response were repertoires sampled. There were mostly white British donors and more females than males, and clonal diversity was possibly underestimated. The breadth and depth of Spike-specific TCRs increased once two AZD1222 doses had been given. It was only six AZD1222 recipients who were seropositive at baseline.

Details on this clone: The antigen remains undetermined.

This CDR3 comprises 14 residues. V shed 6 bases and J 0 bases; nucleotides not matched to a gene: 5. Germline V gene data show CDR1 as SEHNR and CDR2 as FQNEAQ (reference sequence). Sequenced material: peripheral blood, taken on day 0 of AZD1222 vaccination. This TCR was recovered from an adult in good health. The chain uses TRBV7-9 and TRBJ2-7, with TRBD1 matching 7 bases. The CDR3 is CASRLDRDSYEQYF. The CDR3 DNA sequence: TGTGCCAGCAGGCTCGACAGGGACTCCTACGAGCAGTACTTC.